These T cell receptor beta chains were read from a single sample in a study of post-analysis software for immune sequencing data. TCRdb reprocessed the PCR reads via MiXCR and lists one record per CDR3 protein. The repertoire has about 770,000 distinct CDR3 sequences, about half of them found once; the top ten carry 4.9%. The material sequenced was blood. These receptors were collected from a girl aged 5-17 years with multiple sclerosis. Both conserved end residues are part of each CDR3. D genes are given only for firm matches. Clone size, where shown, is once, few, many, or a class for clones that have expanded.

clone_size	v_call	cdr3_length	d_call	cdr3_aa
NA	TRBV7-2	15	NA	CASSLVQWGRETQYF
NA	TRBV7-9	15	NA	CASSRSQGPGETQYF
few	TRBV20-1	14	NA	CSARSGAPDEEQYF
many	TRBV24-1	17	TRBD1	CATSDFHLQGIRCEQYF
few	TRBV10-3	11	NA	CAITVEYEQYF
NA	TRBV7-2	17	NA	CASSLALGQKGSGEQYF
NA	TRBV20-1	12	TRBD2	CSARGLVGEQFF
NA	TRBV12-3/TRBV12-4	16	NA	CASSLRATGVNTEAFF
few	TRBV4-1	15	TRBD2	CASSHGVAGQETQYF
few	TRBV12-3/TRBV12-4	14	NA	CASSRPGTYYGYTF
NA	TRBV7-6	16	TRBD2	CASIPHWGGPSDTQYF
few	TRBV29-1	13	NA	CSVVVGRLDTQYF
NA	TRBV12-3/TRBV12-4	14	NA	CASSLSLLSNVLTF
NA	TRBV29-1	12	NA	CSVVSSSGTQYF
NA	TRBV3-1	15	TRBD2	CASSLSGSTYGEQFF
few	TRBV7-6	17	NA	CASSPGLRRHQTDTQYF
NA	TRBV20-1	12	TRBD2	CSALAGSETQYF
few	TRBV12-3/TRBV12-4	12	NA	CASSPPLGTQYF
few	TRBV20-1	13	TRBD2	CSVSEREPYEQYF
NA	TRBV6-5	19	TRBD2	CASSYSIPNRLAPNNEQFF
few	TRBV6-5	17	NA	CASSLGRVWAMGHEQFF
NA	TRBV5-6	12	NA	CASSYNTGELFF
NA	TRBV20-1	18	TRBD2	CSARNRLLAGAAWDTQYF
few	TRBV12-3/TRBV12-4	14	NA	CASSPGTGAAEQFF
few	TRBV4-1	14	NA	CASSQGLARDTQYF
NA	TRBV12-3/TRBV12-4	18	TRBD2	CASRPPHLLAGAADTQYF
NA	TRBV30	13	NA	CAWRISHKETQYF
NA	TRBV12-3/TRBV12-4	15	TRBD2	CASSGGLADPYEQYF
NA	TRBV27	14	NA	CASRAWIITDTQYF
NA	TRBV29-1	15	TRBD1	CSVDGAGTGEVEAFF
NA	TRBV6-6	15	NA	CASSTLGTDFNEQFF
NA	TRBV7-2	16	TRBD2	CASSSRTSGGLETKYF
NA	TRBV5-1	15	NA	CASSLADHSTDTQYF
few	TRBV4-1	14	NA	CASSQEEGAYEQYF
NA	TRBV7-2	14	NA	CASSPEGRAGELFF
NA	TRBV20-1	14	TRBD1	CSARGDSHNYGYTF
few	TRBV7-2	16	TRBD2	CASSLATSGIGDTQYF
NA	TRBV24-1	14	NA	CATSPGGRVYEQYF
NA	TRBV7-9	14	NA	CASVGSAFGETQYF
NA	TRBV6-6	16	TRBD2	CASSYLAGASEDTQYF
NA	TRBV27	14	NA	CASSLSRQNNEQFF
many	TRBV12-3/TRBV12-4	13	TRBD2	CASSRLTSGEQYF
few	TRBV7-9	15	TRBD2	CASSPQGSGRASQYF
NA	TRBV5-1	16	TRBD2	CASGGRKGGGADTQYF
NA	TRBV27	14	NA	CASSFISSYNEQFF
few	TRBV24-1	15	NA	CATSDLGPQRETQYF
NA	TRBV5-1	16	TRBD2	CASSSSPSGGAEEQFF
few	TRBV9	14	NA	CASTRSLGADTQYF
NA	TRBV5-1	13	NA	CASSRHGSYEQYF
few	TRBV20-1	12	TRBD1	CSAKDRVYGYTF
few	TRBV7-6	14	NA	CASSPQEWGAEQYF
NA	TRBV18	15	NA	CASSNSAGAQNGYTF
NA	TRBV20-1	15	NA	CSARDPGGAGETQYF